This T cell receptor beta chain was captured in a study of shared T cell receptors in the human thymus (dated by TCRdb to the early 2020s). Study-level background: The study examined how the human thymus generates shared, self-reactive T-cell receptor alpha chains.

The CDR3 covers 15 residues, taking in both the cysteine and the phenylalanine. The entry retains the CDR3 DNA only, 45 bases that are in frame from base 1. V sheds 8 bases and J sheds 10 bases, leaving 24 bases between their ends. CDR1 and CDR2 are drawn from the germline V gene (reference sequence): MNHEY, SMNVEV. Libraries came from the immunoSEQ multiplex PCR assay. Drawn from immuneACCESS, this table holds only the in-frame rearrangements with V and J called that TCRdb kept. Clones are partly lost; checked studies trace under half to an unresolved V gene and leave the rest unexplained. For this sample there are about 380,000 clones; over 90% appear just once. In total, the top ten clones hold 0.015% to 0.025% of the sample. Turning to this clone: What antigen it recognizes has not been identified. No per-base quality is available; no much larger clone lies one base away.

The clonotype was recovered from a human donor. The specimen sequenced was thymocytes. The rearranged segments are TRBV27 and TRBJ1-5; TRBD1 might be the D gene, on 5 matching bases. The nucleotide sequence reads TGTGCCAGCGGATCACCGACCCACCCGGGGGAACCCCAGCATTTT. The translation is CASGSPTHPGEPQHF.